This TCR beta chain was documented in a study of cytomegalovirus exposure and HLA in healthy donors. The CDR3 consists of 14 residues. Germline V gene lookup returns CDR1 GTSNPN and CDR2 SVGIG (reference sequence). Trimming cost V 2 bases and J 10 bases, with 20 bases left between them. Use of 60 Vbeta and 13 Jbeta primers characterized the PCR. Generated by immunoSEQ multiplex PCR, the TCRdb table keeps only in-frame clones and is missing some. The sample lists about 90,000 clones; 70% to 75% were seen once. This clone was detected only once. The sequencing sample was made of PBMCs. The chain joins TRBV30 to TRBJ1-2; D gene uncertain. This sequence was found in a woman aged 18-29 years in good health and CMV-seropositive. Here the CDR3 reads CAWSSAGLYDVYTF. The CDR3 DNA follows: TGTGCCTGGAGTAGCGCCGGCCTGTATGACGTCTACACCTTC.